The entry that follows covers one T cell receptor beta chain sequence. In this sample, this clone turned up once. Its antigen remains undetermined. Per-base quality was not reported, and no clone a single base away is much larger than it. These data belong to a study of cytomegalovirus exposure and HLA in healthy donors listed by TCRdb under 2017. About the investigation overall: According to a later analysis, one platform produced both the 100 to 150 validation repertoires and the 666 repertoires of the first cohort. The study was designed to test whether signatures of past pathogen exposure could be identified by cataloging public T cell receptors. In addition to the first cohort of around 670 subjects, a separate validation cohort of 130 or so different subjects was used. To predict cytomegalovirus infection status, the study combined high-throughput TCR immunosequencing, statistical association of individual TCRs with disease status, and machine learning.

Measured from the cysteine to the phenylalanine, the CDR3 is 14 residues long. Only the CDR3 part of the read is kept: 42 bases, read in frame from the first base. In the germline V gene, CDR1 corresponds to ENHRY and CDR2 to SYGVKD. V was cut back by 3 bases and J by 3 bases, leaving a gap of 10 bases between them. Library construction relied on the immunoSEQ multiplex PCR assay. As for the authors' bioinformatics: To diagnose cytomegalovirus status from the catalog of TCR beta chain sequences, a statistical classification framework was built. Imported from immuneACCESS, the table was reduced by TCRdb to in-frame sequences with V and J called. These copies leave out some clones; in studies compared against another copy, an unresolved V gene accounts for under half, and the cause of the remainder is not known. V and J calls plus clone size are reproduced from that table; the DNA served to infer D and trimming. The sample table records some 85,000 clones; approximately 96% of these occur just once. Clones ranked in the top ten supply approximately 1.3% of the sample.

Donors formed part of the validation cohort, which comprised about 130 subjects and was distinct from the first cohort of several hundred subjects. Results the study describes overall, beyond this receptor: A total of 150 to 200 TCR beta chains were listed by the study as associated with cytomegalovirus. All 120 or so repertoires were used to score co-occurrence in the validation cohort in a later analysis, because that analysis had no HLA typing for the cohort. While some public TCRs were present in many individuals, most TCR sequences turned up only very rarely across donors. The classifier was reported to diagnose cytomegalovirus status with high specificity and sensitivity in both the original and validation cohorts. The authors suggested that the approach could potentially be extended to other disease states and immunological phenotypes. Three of the identified cytomegalovirus-associated TCR beta chains were confirmed in vitro to be specific for cytomegalovirus antigens. In a later analysis, TCRs clustered in the first cohort were found to also tend to co-occur in the 130 or so validation repertoires, with around 94% of cluster scores above 0.

The receptor was derived from a woman aged 18 to 35 in good health and CMV-seronegative. The chain is assembled from TRBV10-3 and TRBJ2-3, with TRBD1 as a weak D call on 5 bases. The sequencing input was PBMCs. The sequenced DNA is TGTGCCATCAGTGACCAACAGGATACAGATACGCAGTATTTT. This translates into CAISDQQDTDTQYF.